These T cell receptor beta chains were read from a single sample in a study of T cells in tuberculosis. Measured with immunoSEQ multiplex PCR; TCRdb has only the in-frame clones, and not every one. The sample has 70,000 to 95,000 clones, approximately 90% seen once; the top ten hold about 1.9%. Sequencing input: CD1b-GMM tetramer-negative cells sorted from PBMCs. The receptors originated from an adult woman with latent tuberculosis. Each CDR3 is given without its conserved first and last residue. Fields, in order: D gene, J gene, V gene, CDR3 protein. The D gene is left open where the match is weak.

d_gene: -; j_gene: TRBJ1-2; v_gene: TRBV7-2; CDR3aa: ASSSGQSAHPLILSGYT
d_gene: TRBD2; j_gene: TRBJ2-1; v_gene: TRBV10-3; CDR3aa: AISGDSGGYNEQF
d_gene: -; j_gene: TRBJ2-2; v_gene: TRBV21-1; CDR3aa: ASSKPRLAGGNTGELF
d_gene: -; j_gene: TRBJ2-7; v_gene: TRBV7-9; CDR3aa: ASSPIRWRTYEQY
d_gene: -; j_gene: TRBJ2-3; v_gene: TRBV2; CDR3aa: ASSEPINTQY
d_gene: TRBD1; j_gene: TRBJ1-6; v_gene: TRBV6-6; CDR3aa: ASRQTGRNSPLH
d_gene: -; j_gene: TRBJ2-1; v_gene: TRBV7-6; CDR3aa: ASSPTEDNEQF
d_gene: TRBD1; j_gene: TRBJ1-1; v_gene: TRBV5-4; CDR3aa: ASRAGTGEDTEAF
d_gene: -; j_gene: TRBJ1-3; v_gene: TRBV4-1; CDR3aa: ASSRQSGATGIGNTIY
d_gene: -; j_gene: TRBJ1-6; v_gene: TRBV7-9; CDR3aa: ASSLVGGDNSPLH
d_gene: -; j_gene: TRBJ1-3; v_gene: TRBV7-8; CDR3aa: ASSLTRGSGNTIY
d_gene: TRBD1; j_gene: TRBJ1-5; v_gene: TRBV18; CDR3aa: ASSPTGQLSNQPQH
d_gene: -; j_gene: TRBJ2-3; v_gene: TRBV5-4; CDR3aa: ASSLEGPADTQY
d_gene: -; j_gene: TRBJ2-5; v_gene: TRBV7-9; CDR3aa: ASSLNRVGQETQY
d_gene: -; j_gene: TRBJ1-5; v_gene: TRBV27; CDR3aa: ASSSAGQWDQPQH
d_gene: -; j_gene: TRBJ1-5; v_gene: TRBV7-2; CDR3aa: ASSLDRGSLQPQH
d_gene: TRBD2; j_gene: TRBJ2-3; v_gene: TRBV13; CDR3aa: ASSLGLAGGADTQY
d_gene: -; j_gene: TRBJ2-1; v_gene: TRBV19; CDR3aa: ASSIGVAGNHEQF
d_gene: TRBD1; j_gene: TRBJ2-1; v_gene: TRBV2; CDR3aa: ASRGTGVHEQF
d_gene: TRBD1; j_gene: TRBJ1-5; v_gene: TRBV20-1; CDR3aa: SAGGSQPQH
d_gene: TRBD1; j_gene: TRBJ1-2; v_gene: TRBV27; CDR3aa: ASSPRGGQGAPNGYT
d_gene: TRBD2; j_gene: TRBJ2-5; v_gene: TRBV4-2; CDR3aa: ASSQDALSAGGQETQY
d_gene: -; j_gene: TRBJ2-3; v_gene: TRBV5-4; CDR3aa: ASSLGGGGADTQY
d_gene: -; j_gene: TRBJ2-5; v_gene: TRBV19; CDR3aa: ASGEDRETQY
d_gene: TRBD2; j_gene: TRBJ2-3; v_gene: TRBV4-1; CDR3aa: ASSKLAGGPGDTQY
d_gene: TRBD1; j_gene: TRBJ1-1; v_gene: TRBV2; CDR3aa: AGTVTMNTEAF
d_gene: -; j_gene: TRBJ2-3; v_gene: TRBV5-4; CDR3aa: ASSPGLPPPDTQY
d_gene: TRBD1; j_gene: TRBJ1-4; v_gene: TRBV7-2; CDR3aa: ASSHGQGGEKLF
d_gene: -; j_gene: TRBJ1-4; v_gene: TRBV10-3; CDR3aa: AISPDTSTNEKLF
d_gene: TRBD1; j_gene: TRBJ2-7; v_gene: TRBV7-2; CDR3aa: ASSQDRAVYEQY
d_gene: -; j_gene: TRBJ2-3; v_gene: TRBV13; CDR3aa: ASSALPRNTQY